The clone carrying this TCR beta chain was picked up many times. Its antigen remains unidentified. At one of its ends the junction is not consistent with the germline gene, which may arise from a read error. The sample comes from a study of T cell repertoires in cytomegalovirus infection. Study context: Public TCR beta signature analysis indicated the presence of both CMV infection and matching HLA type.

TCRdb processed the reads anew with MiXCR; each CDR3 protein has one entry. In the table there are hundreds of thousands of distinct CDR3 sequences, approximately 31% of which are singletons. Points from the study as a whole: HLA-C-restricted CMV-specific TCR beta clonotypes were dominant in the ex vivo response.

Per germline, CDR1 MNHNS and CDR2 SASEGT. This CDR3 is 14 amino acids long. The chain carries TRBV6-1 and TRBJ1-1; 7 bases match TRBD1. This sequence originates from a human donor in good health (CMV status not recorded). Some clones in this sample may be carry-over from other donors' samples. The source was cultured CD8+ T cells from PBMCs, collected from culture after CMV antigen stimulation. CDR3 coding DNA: TGTGCCAGCAGTCCCGAGACAGGGTGGTTTGAAACTTTCTTT. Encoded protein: CASSPETGWFETFF.